This T cell receptor beta chain was identified during a study of shared clonotypes between healthy human individuals (dated by TCRdb to about 2020). Background for the entire study: Three men and two women, aged 18 to 49 years, made up the cohort. Between about 0.8 and 9 billion PBMCs per donor were obtained by leukapheresis. Different laboratories and diverse techniques were used to prepare libraries and sequence TCR repertoires, to increase sequencing depth and limit assay-specific biases. Per donor, three plates each were used for CD4 naive and CD4 memory, two for CD8 naive, and one for CD8 memory. To estimate repertoire size and how much clonotypes are shared between individuals, the study performed deep sequencing of blood TCR repertoires from roughly five healthy adults. Overall study outcomes, separate from this receptor: Sampling was restricted to blood, and TCR repertoires in tissues likely differ from the TCR repertoires found in blood. Based on pairwise subsampling, the degree of clonotype sharing among donors was expected to be affected by sequencing depth. Because the study included a small number of donors, the genetic and exposure-history diversity represented was limited. Compared with non-shared clonotypes, clonotypes shared by all four sorted-subset donors had higher generation probabilities. Naive subsets generally had larger estimated clonotype richness than memory subsets did. Incomplete sequencing was indicated by rarefaction of sorted-subset datasets, despite the large sequencing depth. Across a handful of donors, about 4.5% of naive CD4, roughly 3.5% of naive CD8, under 2.5% of memory CD4, and 0.4% of memory CD8 clonotypes were shared.

With regard to this clone: No antigen is known for it. No much larger clone is present one base from it, and per-base qualities are unavailable.

The donors were healthy, HIV-negative adults with no recently reported acute infections or vaccinations. Every donor was a Caucasian adult residing in Nashville, Tennessee, USA. CD4+ T cells were enriched by magnetic negative selection, after which naive cells were positively selected on CD45RA and the negative fraction was taken as the memory subset. After blood collection by leukapheresis, PBMCs were isolated using Ficoll-Histopaque density gradient centrifugation and then cryopreserved in the vapor phase of liquid nitrogen. Analytical flow cytometry was used to check the purity and quantity of every magnetically sorted T cell population. From each sorted fraction, genomic DNA was isolated and quantified by UV absorbance on a Nanodrop 2000c. TCR CDR3 regions were amplified from genomic DNA by multiplex PCR using the deep immunoSEQ assay. Genomic DNA extracted from each cell subset was distributed evenly over all wells of several immunoSEQ 96-well plates, and each plate served as one replicate. For sorted subsets, each replicate PCR was loaded with roughly 190 ng genomic DNA, equivalent to approximately 33,000 T cell genomes. Purified libraries were quantified with a Qubit 3.0 fluorometer, sized on a Bioanalyzer 2100, and re-quantified with the KAPA Library Quantification kit. A separate single-read 150-cycle Illumina NextSeq 550 flow cell was used to sequence each immunoSEQ 96-well plate. As for how the authors treated the data: Because the immunoSEQ output included only junctional sequences and no quality scores, the filtering could not be the same as the filtering used for full-length reads. To assign V/J genes and CDR3, sequences were annotated using PyIR, a Python wrapper for IgBLAST v1.9, with IMGT germline references. Reads were removed for weak V/J assignments (E-value above 1e-6), missing CDR3, stop codons, out-of-frame junctions, or ambiguous translated residues. V3J clonotypes were defined by identical inferred V gene, J gene, and CDR3 amino acid sequence. To compute the percentage overlap between repertoires, the number of shared unique clonotypes was divided by the size of the smaller repertoire. Repertoire richness was assessed with RTK rarefaction, the Chao1 estimator, and Recon v2.1 estimates of unobserved clonotypes. OLGA was used to compute generation probabilities for all TCRbeta clonotypes that the gDNA method yielded from a handful of donors. Not all clones reach the TCRdb copy of this immuneACCESS table, which keeps in-frame sequences only. Checked studies attribute under half of the gap to unresolved V genes and leave the rest unexplained. V, J and clone size are those of that table, while D and trimming were read from the DNA. This sample holds 2 million to 2.5 million clones; 93% were observed only once. The leading ten clones occupy 0.39% of the sample.

This clonotype originated in a man aged 18 to 30 in good health. Some clones in this sample may be carry-over from other donors' samples. Input material: naive CD4+ T cells from PBMCs. The cell subset or site label on this specimen signifies: CD45RA+ positively selected.

The sequenced DNA: TGTGCCAGCAGCTTAAACGAGGCTGACACCATATATTTT. This translates into CASSLNEADTIYF. The chain employs TRBV7-9 and TRBJ1-3, with no confident D gene call. Sequences SEHNR (CDR1) and FQNEAQ (CDR2) are obtained from the germline V gene (reference sequence). From its cysteine to its phenylalanine, the CDR3 spans 13 amino acids. Here the CDR3 DNA is all that survives: 39 bases in frame from base 1. V is pared back by 2 bases and J by 8 bases, with 10 bases lying between the germline termini.